The rows below give T cell receptor beta chains drawn from one sample of a study of vaccination and CD4 T cells after COVID-19. For these TCRs, the target antigens are not known. TCRdb analysed the PCR reads with MiXCR anew, one entry per CDR3 protein. In the table there are around 7,600 distinct CDR3 sequences, approximately 49% of which are singletons. The source material was CD4+ T cells from blood, cultured in vitro. All receptors derive from a human donor in good health. Both conserved end residues are part of each CDR3. The D gene is left open where the match is weak. A clone size is listed for some rows: how often the clone was seen (once, few, many), or a class if it is expanded.

CDR3	DNA	V	size	length	D	J
CASRPGQGTYEQYF	TGTGCCAGCCGACCGGGACAGGGGACCTACGAGCAGTACTTC	TRBV6-1	few	14	TRBD1	TRBJ2-7
CASSLIQTEWGSNEQFF	TGTGCCAGCAGTCTTATCCAGACTGAGTGGGGCTCCAATGAGCAGTTCTTC	TRBV28	once	17	NA	TRBJ2-1
CASSDRTMANSPLHF	TGTGCCAGCAGTGATAGGACAATGGCCAATTCACCCCTCCACTTT	TRBV25-1	few	15	NA	TRBJ1-6
CASSEGLAGTEQFF	TGTGCCAGCAGCGAGGGACTAGCGGGAACTGAGCAGTTCTTC	TRBV6-1	once	14	TRBD2	TRBJ2-1
CASSFTGTSVQEFF	TGTGCCAGCAGCTTTACCGGGACTAGCGTGCAGGAGTTCTTC	TRBV5-5	NA	14	TRBD2	TRBJ2-1
CASAADRAGSPLHF	TGTGCCAGCGCGGCCGACAGGGCTGGTTCACCCCTCCACTTT	TRBV11-2	few	14	TRBD1	TRBJ1-6
CASSFVTYSYEQYF	TGTGCCAGCAGTTTTGTCACCTACTCCTACGAGCAGTACTTC	TRBV28	NA	14	NA	TRBJ2-7
CASSRSRARNTEAFF	TGTGCCAGTAGTAGGAGTAGAGCGCGGAACACTGAAGCTTTCTTT	TRBV19	NA	15	NA	TRBJ1-1
CASSKQGLNTEAFF	TGTGCCAGTAGTAAACAGGGCTTGAACACTGAAGCTTTCTTT	TRBV19	few	14	NA	TRBJ1-1
CASSPPGRGQYEQYF	TGTGCCAGCTCACCGCCGGGCAGGGGGCAGTACGAGCAGTACTTC	TRBV18	NA	15	TRBD1	TRBJ2-7
CASSSRADMGETQYF	TGTGCCAGCAGCTCCCGTGCGGACATGGGAGAGACCCAGTACTTC	TRBV7-2	few	15	NA	TRBJ2-5
CASSPGQGFNSNQPQHF	TGTGCCAGTAGTCCCGGACAGGGATTCAATAGCAATCAGCCCCAGCATTTT	TRBV19	NA	17	TRBD1	TRBJ1-5
CASSYSFASGTGDTQYF	TGTGCCAGCAGTTACTCGTTTGCATCGGGGACTGGGGATACGCAGTATTTT	TRBV6-5	few	17	NA	TRBJ2-3
CASSHESGQGTTDTQYF	TGTGCCAGCAGCCACGAATCGGGACAGGGGACCACAGATACGCAGTATTTT	TRBV4-2	few	17	TRBD1	TRBJ2-3
CASSPSLDRGRNNEQFF	TGTGCCAGCAGCCCATCCCTGGACAGGGGGAGAAACAATGAGCAGTTCTTC	TRBV7-9	NA	17	TRBD1	TRBJ2-1
CASRDDRDIRYSPLHF	TGTGCCAGCAGAGATGACAGGGACATTCGGTATTCACCCCTCCACTTT	TRBV3-1	NA	16	TRBD1	TRBJ1-6
CASSEDGLPAKGSEQYF	TGTGCCAGCAGTGAAGACGGGCTACCTGCAAAGGGGTCCGAGCAGTACTTC	TRBV6-1	NA	17	NA	TRBJ2-7
CASSVAGQGLYEQYF	TGTGCCAGCAGCGTAGCGGGACAGGGTTTGTACGAACAGTACTTC	TRBV9	NA	15	TRBD1	TRBJ2-7
CASSVGPRYGYTF	TGTGCCAGCAGCGTCGGCCCCCGGTATGGCTACACCTTC	TRBV7-8	few	13	NA	TRBJ1-2
CASSGAGTRSYEQYF	TGTGCCAGCTCGGGGGCAGGGACGAGGTCCTACGAGCAGTACTTC	TRBV7-9	NA	15	NA	TRBJ2-7
CASRGARGGLNSPLHF	TGTGCCAGCAGAGGAGCCCGGGGAGGGTTAAATTCACCCCTCCACTTT	TRBV2	NA	16	NA	TRBJ1-6
CASIRRQTGNTIYF	TGTGCCAGCATCCGACGACAGACTGGAAACACCATATATTTT	TRBV2	NA	14	NA	TRBJ1-3
CSASGTGDQPQHF	TGCAGTGCTAGTGGGACAGGGGATCAGCCCCAGCATTTT	TRBV20-1	few	13	TRBD1	TRBJ1-5
CASSELGFDNEQFF	TGTGCCAGCAGTGAGCTGGGTTTCGATAATGAGCAGTTCTTC	TRBV2	NA	14	NA	TRBJ2-1
CSARGTGDQPQHF	TGCAGTGCTAGAGGGACAGGGGACCAGCCCCAGCATTTT	TRBV20-1	NA	13	TRBD1	TRBJ1-5
CATSSRQGSKNIQYF	TGTGCCACCAGCTCCCGCCAGGGGTCCAAAAACATTCAGTACTTC	TRBV15	NA	15	NA	TRBJ2-4
CASAGSWGNTIYF	TGTGCCAGCGCCGGGTCGTGGGGAAACACCATATATTTT	TRBV6-1	NA	13	NA	TRBJ1-3
CATSRDSAGDYNEQFF	TGTGCCACCAGCAGAGATTCAGCGGGGGACTACAATGAGCAGTTCTTC	TRBV15	NA	16	TRBD2	TRBJ2-1
CASSLGVGTEAFF	TGTGCCAGCAGCTTGGGAGTGGGAACTGAAGCTTTCTTT	TRBV7-9	NA	13	NA	TRBJ1-1
CASSPRGYSNQPQHF	TGTGCCAGCAGCCCCAGGGGATATAGCAATCAGCCCCAGCATTTT	TRBV6-2/TRBV6-3	NA	15	NA	TRBJ1-5
CASSNLAGQETQYF	TGCGCCAGCAGCAACCTAGCGGGTCAAGAGACCCAGTACTTC	TRBV4-1	once	14	TRBD2	TRBJ2-5
CASSLATSRSNIQYF	TGTGCCAGCAGCTTAGCGACTAGCAGGTCGAACATTCAGTACTTC	TRBV7-9	NA	15	TRBD2	TRBJ2-4
CASSPGQTTNYGYTF	TGTGCCAGTAGTCCCGGACAGACTACTAACTATGGCTACACCTTC	TRBV19	few	15	NA	TRBJ1-2
CATSQDLGTQYF	TGTGCCACCAGCCAGGACTTAGGTACGCAGTATTTT	TRBV15	NA	12	NA	TRBJ2-3
CASSLSGAWGPSNQPQHF	TGTGCCAGCAGTTTATCGGGGGCATGGGGCCCGAGCAATCAGCCCCAGCATTTT	TRBV27	large	18	NA	TRBJ1-5
CSATWTGKRNYGYTF	TGCAGTGCCACCTGGACAGGGAAGAGGAACTATGGCTACACCTTC	TRBV20-1	NA	15	TRBD1	TRBJ1-2
CASSLSDRVGTEAFF	TGTGCCAGCAGTTTATCGGACAGGGTGGGCACTGAAGCTTTCTTT	TRBV27	NA	15	TRBD1	TRBJ1-1
CASSSSGTGVSRYGYTF	TGTGCCAGTAGTAGTTCCGGGACAGGGGTTTCGCGGTATGGCTACACCTTC	TRBV19	NA	17	TRBD1	TRBJ1-2
CASRPNRGPSTGELFF	TGTGCCAGCAGGCCTAACAGGGGGCCGAGCACCGGGGAGCTGTTTTTT	TRBV11-2	NA	16	TRBD1	TRBJ2-2
CSASEISLKTSYNEQFF	TGCAGTGCTAGCGAAATCAGCTTGAAGACTTCCTACAATGAGCAGTTCTTC	TRBV20-1	once	17	NA	TRBJ2-1
CSARTAGYDSPLHF	TGCAGTGCTCGAACAGCGGGCTATGATTCACCCCTCCACTTT	TRBV20-1	few	14	NA	TRBJ1-6
CASKGLAGVSTDTQYF	TGTGCCAGCAAGGGGTTGGCGGGAGTTAGCACAGATACGCAGTATTTT	TRBV2	NA	16	TRBD2	TRBJ2-3
CASSEAVRSYNSPLHF	TGTGCCAGCAGTGAAGCAGTACGCTCCTATAATTCACCCCTCCACTTT	TRBV2	NA	16	NA	TRBJ1-6
CATSDPRAWQETQYF	TGTGCCACCAGTGATCCCCGGGCCTGGCAAGAGACCCAGTACTTC	TRBV24-1	NA	15	NA	TRBJ2-5
CASSLDRVISEAFF	TGTGCCAGCAGCTTAGACAGGGTCATCTCTGAAGCTTTCTTT	TRBV7-9	NA	14	NA	TRBJ1-1
CATADGLDEQYF	TGTGCCACGGCCGACGGGTTGGACGAGCAGTACTTC	TRBV24-1	few	12	NA	TRBJ2-7
CASSPDDRGHGYTF	TGTGCCAGTAGTCCAGACGACAGGGGACATGGCTACACCTTC	TRBV19	once	14	TRBD1	TRBJ1-2
CASSQGFGYEQYF	TGTGCCAGCAGCCAGGGTTTTGGCTACGAGCAGTACTTC	TRBV7-6	NA	13	NA	TRBJ2-7
CASSDREYQPQHF	TGTGCCAGCAGTGACAGGGAGTATCAGCCCCAGCATTTT	TRBV6-1	few	13	NA	TRBJ1-5
CASSYRHPLNTEAFF	TGTGCCAGCAGTTACCGACACCCCTTGAACACTGAAGCTTTCTTT	TRBV6-2/TRBV6-3	few	15	NA	TRBJ1-1
CAWGRSSYNSPLHF	TGTGCCTGGGGACGAAGCTCCTATAATTCACCCCTCCACTTT	TRBV30	few	14	NA	TRBJ1-6